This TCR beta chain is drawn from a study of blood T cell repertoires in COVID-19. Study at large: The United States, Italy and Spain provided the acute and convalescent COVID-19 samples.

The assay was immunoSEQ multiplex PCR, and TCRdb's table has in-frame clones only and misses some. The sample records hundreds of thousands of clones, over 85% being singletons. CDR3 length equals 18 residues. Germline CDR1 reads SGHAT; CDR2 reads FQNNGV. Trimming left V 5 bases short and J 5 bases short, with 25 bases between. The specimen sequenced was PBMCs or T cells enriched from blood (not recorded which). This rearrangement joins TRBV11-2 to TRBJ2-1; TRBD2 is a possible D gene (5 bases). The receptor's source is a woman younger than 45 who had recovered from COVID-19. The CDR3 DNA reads TGTGCCAGCAGCCTACTAAGTATTAGCGCTCTCAGAAACAATGAGCAGTTCTTC. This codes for CASSLLSISALRNNEQFF.